The TCR beta chain described here comes from a study of T cell responses to AZD1222 COVID-19 vaccine. Study-level points and caveats: Spike regions recognized by vaccine-associated CD4 TCRs spanned the protein, led by 160-218 and 743-854.

Using immunoSEQ multiplex PCR, the repertoire was profiled, and TCRdb retains in-frame clones only, with some absent. The sample contains around 270,000 clones, 90% to 95% of which appear only once. With regard to this clone: Its matching antigen is unknown.

The J segment lost 7 bases and the V segment lost 7 bases, leaving 3 bases of the junction unmatched. Germline V lookup: CDR1 MNHEY, CDR2 SVGAGI. This CDR3 comprises 12 residues. This clonotype originated in an adult who received the AZD1222 COVID-19 vaccine. V usage is TRBV6-5 and J usage is TRBJ1-5, with 8 nucleotides matching TRBD1. Source: peripheral blood, taken 28 days after the second AZD1222 dose. The CDR3 spells CASKTGVQPQHF. In DNA, the CDR3 is TGTGCCAGCAAGACAGGGGTCCAGCCCCAGCATTTT.